This T cell receptor beta chain was recorded in a study of monozygotic twins with inflammatory bowel disease. Per germline, CDR1 MGHRA and CDR2 YSYEKL. This CDR3 region has 15 residues. TCRdb re-called the 5' RACE reads; one entry per CDR3 protein, DNA not given. The sample totals nearly 450,000 distinct CDR3 sequences. The sequencing sample was made of blood. The chain couples TRBV4-1 to TRBJ2-2; the TCRdb D gene call, TRBD1, has no DNA to confirm it. This clonotype was sampled from a human donor with ulcerative colitis or Crohn's disease, or a healthy co-twin of an affected twin (not recorded which). The CDR3 spells CASSLKGQNTGELFF.